These 21 T cell receptor beta chains originate from one sample sequenced in a study of T cell clusters in autoimmune cytopenias. TRB rearrangements were amplified by touch-down multiplex PCR with mixed TRB-A/B primers. Each CDR3 protein gets one entry in TCRdb, which reprocessed the multiplex PCR reads and gives no DNA. The sample table includes roughly 7,000 distinct CDR3 sequences. TRB was amplified from about 260 ng of peripheral blood genomic DNA per sample. The same sample was also studied in work on T cell repertoires in aging, cancer and after chemotherapy.

The specimen was peripheral blood. Source of these receptors: a human donor in good health.

The V gene is TRBV18, the J gene TRBJ1-1; TCRdb selects TRBD1, and the lack of DNA leaves this call unchecked. The CDR3 has 16 amino acids. Germline V gene sequence: CDR1 KGHSH, CDR2 LQKENI. The CDR3 protein is CASSPKTGGLGAEAFF. Full variable domain (rest looked up from reference TRBV18 and TRBJ1-1): NAGVMQNPRHLVRRRGQEARLRCSPMKGHSHVYWYRQLPEEGLKFMVYLQKENIIDESGMPKERFSAEFPKEGPSILRIQQVVRGDSAAYFCASSPKTGGLGAEAFFGQGTRLTVV.

Frequency places this clonotype as medium-sized. The CDR3 reads CSVEKAGTEAFF. The chain is built from TRBV29-1 and TRBJ1-1. Per the germline V gene, CDR1 is SQVTM and CDR2 is ANQGSEA. CDR3 size: 12 residues.

Its frequency marks this clonotype as medium-sized (0.01 to 0.1%). This chain links TRBV19 with TRBJ2-7; TCRdb reports TRBD2, a call that lacks DNA to check it against. The CDR3 spans 13 residues. Germline V gene lookup returns CDR1 LNHDA and CDR2 SQIVND (reference sequence). The CDR3: CASAGLAGDEQYF.

V gene TRBV5-6 combines with J gene TRBJ1-2. Germline V gene sequence: CDR1 SGHDT, CDR2 YYEEEE. CDR3 length: 12 residues. The CDR3 spells CASSFKEIGYTF.

CDR3 region: CASSQSRVGTSGNTIYF. This chain connects TRBV4-3 to TRBJ1-3; TCRdb reports TRBD1, a call that lacks DNA to check it against. Germline values: CDR1 LGHNA, CDR2 YSLEER. CDR3 length: 17 residues.

This chain uses TRBV6-4 with TRBJ2-3; the D call from TCRdb, TRBD2, cannot be confirmed without DNA. In germline, CDR1 is MRHNA, CDR2 SNTAGT. The CDR3 has 17 residues. CDR3 loop: CASSTGTSGGSTDTQYF.

V is TRBV4-3 and J is TRBJ2-3. Germline V CDR1 and CDR2: LGHNA, YSLEER. The CDR3 runs 14 residues. The CDR3 loop reads CASSQEVTTDTQYF.

This clonotype shows up as medium-sized by frequency. V is TRBV6-5 and J is TRBJ1-3; checking the TCRdb D call of TRBD1 is not possible without DNA. Germline-derived CDR1 and CDR2 are MNHEY and SVGAGI. CDR3 size: 15 residues. The CDR3 sequence: CASSRQPGSGNTIYF.

V usage is TRBV5-1 and J usage is TRBJ1-6; no DNA is available, so the TRBD1 call from TCRdb remains unchecked. This CDR3 region has 16 residues. CDR1 and CDR2 (germline): SGHRS, YFSETQ. The chain's CDR3 is CASSLADTGVRSPLHF.

This rearrangement joins TRBV12-3 or TRBV12-4 to TRBJ2-5; checking the TCRdb D call of TRBD1 is not possible without DNA. The CDR3 loop spans 16 amino acids. The CDR3 reads CASSANGGPEFQTQYF.

The chain employs TRBV15 and TRBJ2-1. The CDR3 consists of 18 residues. Looked up from germline, CDR1 is LNHNV and CDR2 is YYDKDF (reference sequence). The CDR3 sequence is CATSRGSSRLLSYNEQFF.

This clonotype is deemed medium-sized by its frequency. The chain joins TRBV29-1 to TRBJ2-2. CDR1 and CDR2 (germline): SQVTM, ANQGSEA. The CDR3 has 13 residues. The CDR3 region is CSVGDRNTGELFF.

This sequence joins TRBV5-6 and TRBJ1-1; TCRdb's D gene call, TRBD1, goes unchecked for lack of DNA. Germline V gene lookup returns CDR1 SGHDT and CDR2 YYEEEE. There are 14 residues in the CDR3. The CDR3 protein is CASSPLGGNTEAFF.

This clonotype registers medium-sized (0.01 to 0.1%) by frequency. This chain joins TRBV15 and TRBJ1-2. There are 14 residues in the CDR3. The germline CDR1 and CDR2 sequences are LNHNV and YYDKDF (reference sequence). The CDR3 protein is CATSNYESGYGYTF. Supplemented by reference TRBV15 and TRBJ1-2, the full variable domain reads DAMVIQNPRYQVTQFGKPVTLSCSQTLNHNVMYWYQQKSSQAPKLLFHYYDKDFNNEADTPDNFQSRRPNTSFCFLDIRSPGLGDTAMYLCATSNYESGYGYTFGSGTRLTVV.

V gene TRBV5-4 combines with J gene TRBJ1-4; TCRdb's D call of TRBD1 is untestable without DNA. Germline V gives CDR1 SGHNT, CDR2 YYREEE (reference sequence). This CDR3 is 14 amino acids long. The CDR3 protein is CASSLEGWGEKLFF.

The rearrangement uses TRBV20-1 and TRBJ1-2. This CDR3 region has 14 residues. CDR1 is DFQATT, CDR2 SNEGSKA, per germline (reference sequence). The CDR3 sequence: CSARVRTELYGYTF.

This clonotype shows up as medium-sized by frequency. The rearrangement links TRBV6-1 to TRBJ2-6. Germline CDR1 reads MNHNS; CDR2 reads SASEGT. The CDR3 is made up of 15 amino acids. CDR3: CASSEVEQVANVLTF.

The V call is TRBV18, the J call TRBJ1-2; TCRdb's D gene call, TRBD1, goes unchecked for lack of DNA. Looked up from germline, CDR1 is KGHSH and CDR2 is LQKENI. The CDR3 is 12 amino acids. CDR3 sequence: CASSRDRDGYTF.

Considering frequency, this clonotype is medium-sized. The chain carries TRBV12-3 or TRBV12-4 and TRBJ2-5; absent DNA, TCRdb's TRBD2 call cannot be checked. The CDR3 is 13 residues long. The CDR3 region is CASSLTSLETQYF.

This clonotype is medium-sized (0.01 to 0.1%) by frequency. This rearrangement joins TRBV6-6 to TRBJ1-5. Germline V CDR1 and CDR2: MNHNY, SVGAGI (reference sequence). This CDR3 comprises 14 residues. The CDR3 loop reads CASSYGTRAQPQHF.

This clonotype is labeled medium-sized (0.01 to 0.1%) based on frequency. This chain uses TRBV19 with TRBJ1-2. CDR3 size: 13 residues. Germline V lookup: CDR1 LNHDA, CDR2 SQIVND (reference sequence). CDR3: CASIREGSDGYTF.